These 23 T cell receptor beta chains were all obtained from the same sample, sequenced in a study of radiation and T cells in renal cell carcinoma. Assay: immunoSEQ multiplex PCR; the TCRdb copy retains only in-frame clones and omits some. The sample has about 120,000 clones; about four fifths are singletons. As for time point: blood 2 weeks post-SBRT. Treatment in this sample: 15 Gy SBRT to primary tumor, nephrectomy 4 weeks later. The sample here was blood, taken from a patient whose treatment included radiotherapy and nephrectomy. These receptors were obtained from a man aged 45-60 years with renal cell carcinoma.

The rearrangement uses TRBV4-2 and TRBJ1-5, with D unclear. This CDR3 comprises 17 residues. Trimming took off 2 bases at V and 0 bases at J, with 14 bases between the two ends. Per germline, CDR1 LGHNA and CDR2 YNFKEQ. The CDR3 sequence is CASSQPGVGYSNQPQHF. The CDR3 DNA is TGTGCCAGCAGCCAACCCGGGGTGGGGTATAGCAATCAGCCCCAGCATTTT.

This sequence joins TRBV9 and TRBJ1-2; 9 bases line up with TRBD1. Losses at the gene ends were 4 bases for V and 7 bases for J; bases not matched to a gene: 5. The CDR3 extends over 13 amino acids. Germline values: CDR1 SGDLS, CDR2 YYNGEE. The CDR3 DNA reads as TGTGCCAGCAGCCGGACAGGGGTCGGTGGCTACACCTTC. Translation gives CASSRTGVGGYTF.

J is TRBJ1-6 and V is TRBV18, with unresolved D. The germline V gene encodes CDR1 KGHSH and CDR2 LQKENI. The CDR3 spans 15 residues. The V end was cut by 2 bases, the J end by 8 bases, with 13 bases between. DNA of the CDR3: TGTGCCAGCTCACCAACGGCGGGGTCCGATTCACCCCTCCACTTT. Translating it yields CASSPTAGSDSPLHF.

V gene TRBV4-2 combines with J gene TRBJ1-2; D is undetermined. V lost 0 bases to trimming and J lost 8 bases, with 16 bases between them. This CDR3 spans 15 amino acids. Germline CDR1 is LGHNA and CDR2 is YNFKEQ. As DNA, the CDR3 is TGTGCCAGCAGCCAAGATGAGCTCGGGCCTTGGGGCTACACCTTC. Its translation: CASSQDELGPWGYTF.

In the case of this clone: The conserved final phenylalanine or tryptophan is absent from the CDR3, which likely points to a read error. The chain links TRBV5-5 to TRBJ1-1; no clear D gene. CDR3 length: 14 residues. Per germline, CDR1 SGHKS and CDR2 YYEKEE (reference sequence). V was shortened by 1 base and J by 0 bases, with 7 bases between the two germline ends. The CDR3 DNA reads as TGTGCCAGCAGCTTGTGGGGTATGAACACTGAAGCTTTCCTT. Translating it yields CASSLWGMNTEAFL.

V is TRBV2 and J is TRBJ1-3; weak D call: TRBD1 (5 bases). Trimming shortened V by 11 bases and J by 2 bases, and 10 bases separated the two germline ends. The CDR3 runs 12 residues. CDR1 and CDR2 from the germline V gene are SNHLY and FYNNEI. The CDR3 region is CARRQPGNTIYF. The DNA of the CDR3 is TGTGCCCGCCGACAGCCTGGAAACACCATATATTTT.

This clone was counted once. The chain uses TRBV7-2 and TRBJ1-5; unclear D gene. Trimming shortened V by 5 bases and J by 5 bases, and 13 bases separated the two germline ends. This CDR3 is 14 amino acids long. The V gene's germline CDR1 is SGHTA and CDR2 FQGNSA. The CDR3 loop is CASSETPSYQPQHF. The CDR3, as DNA: TGTGCCAGCAGCGAGACCCCCTCCTATCAGCCCCAGCATTTT.

The V call is TRBV7-8, the J call TRBJ2-1, with TRBD1 identical over 9 bases. Germline CDR1 and CDR2: SGHVS and FQNEAQ. Trimming at V came to 6 bases and at J to 10 bases, leaving 13 bases not matched to a gene. This CDR3 spans 15 amino acids. Written as DNA, the CDR3 is TGTGCCAGCAGACCCGACAGGGGGTTCGTTTCGGAGCAGTTCTTC. It is translated as CASRPDRGFVSEQFF.

This clone came up once. The missing conserved phenylalanine or tryptophan at the end of this CDR3 makes a read error likely. The DNA is left out, because the CDR3 cannot be placed on it with certainty; the CDR3 is given as TCRdb lists it. The chain uses TRBV6-5 and TRBJ1-2. The CDR3 has 8 residues if both end residues are counted. CDR1 is MNHEY and CDR2 is SVGAGI in the germline V gene. CDR3 loop: CASSYVRD.

The genes are TRBV9 and TRBJ2-2, with D perhaps TRBD1 (5 bases). The length of the CDR3 is 14 residues. The V and J ends lost 4 bases and 4 bases respectively, with 11 bases between them. Germline V gene data show CDR1 as SGDLS and CDR2 as YYNGEE. The CDR3 loop is CASSPGSGTGELFF. In DNA, the CDR3 is TGTGCCAGCAGCCCAGGGTCGGGCACCGGGGAGCTGTTTTTT.

This chain links TRBV5-1 with TRBJ2-1; perhaps TRBD2 as D (7 bases). Germline V CDR1 and CDR2: SGHRS, YFSETQ. With 0 bases removed from V and 10 bases from J, the gap between germline ends came to 23 bases. The CDR3 has 17 amino acids. DNA of the CDR3: TGCGCCAGCAGCTTGGGAGGAGGCGGGGGCGTTGGGGAGGAGCAGTTCTTC. As protein: CASSLGGGGGVGEEQFF.

This rearrangement joins TRBV13 to TRBJ2-3, with D perhaps matching TRBD2 (5 bases). The CDR3 has 14 amino acids. Trimming removed 1 base from V and 8 bases from J, with 13 bases in between. The germline CDR1 and CDR2 sequences are PRHDT and FYEKMQ (reference sequence). CDR3 DNA sequence: TGTGCCAGCAGCTTAGCGGGAAGCGGTGGTACGCAGTATTTT. It is translated as CASSLAGSGGTQYF.

This rearrangement joins TRBV7-2 to TRBJ1-5; TRBD1 matches at 7 bases. In germline, CDR1 is SGHTA, CDR2 FQGNSA. V trimming: 3 bases; J trimming: 5 bases; junction bases outside the gene matches: 7. This CDR3 has 15 amino acids. The CDR3 protein is CASSFLGQRDQPQHF. In nucleotides, the CDR3 is TGTGCCAGCAGCTTCCTGGGACAGAGAGATCAGCCCCAGCATTTT. The full variable domain, rest sourced from reference TRBV7-2 and TRBJ1-5, is GAGVSQSPSNKVTEKGKDVELRCDPISGHTALYWYRQSLGQGLEFLIYFQGNSAPDKSGLPSDRFSAERTGGSVSTLTIQRTQQEDSAVYLCASSFLGQRDQPQHFGDGTRLSIL.

The J gene is TRBJ1-4, the V gene TRBV28; D not certain. V lost 11 bases and J 0 bases, leaving 10 bases between the germline ends. This CDR3 spans 13 amino acids. CDR1 is MDHEN, CDR2 SYDVKM, per germline. This CDR3 reads CASAAATNEKLFF. CDR3 nucleotides: TGTGCCTCGGCAGCAGCAACTAATGAAAAACTGTTTTTT.

The chain is built from TRBV19 and TRBJ2-1, with D perhaps matching TRBD1 (5 bases). The CDR3 has 15 amino acids. In germline, CDR1 is LNHDA, CDR2 SQIVND (reference sequence). The ends were cut back, 9 bases at V and 6 bases at J, with 21 bases in the middle. The CDR3 bases are TGTGCCAGCGTGGGATTGGGGCTAGTCTTCAATGAGCAGTTCTTC. It translates to CASVGLGLVFNEQFF.

The rearrangement links TRBV19 to TRBJ2-2, with D possibly called TRBD1 or TRBD2 (7 bases each). CDR1 is LNHDA, CDR2 SQIVND, per germline (reference sequence). The V end was cut by 4 bases, the J end by 6 bases, with 12 bases between. This CDR3 has 14 residues. The CDR3 nucleotides are TGTGCCAGTAGTACCCAGGGGGGGCCCGGGGAGCTGTTTTTT. Amino acid sequence: CASSTQGGPGELFF.

A remark on this clone: In the same sample, other DNA sequences code for this CDR3. The chain couples TRBV28 to TRBJ1-5, with D unclear. Germline CDR1 reads MDHEN; CDR2 reads SYDVKM. This CDR3 contains 13 residues. V was trimmed by 6 bases and J by 1 base, leaving 7 bases between them. CDR3 sequence: CASSSGSNQPQHF. The CDR3 DNA reads TGTGCCAGCAGCTCGGGGAGCAATCAGCCCCAGCATTTT.

Only a few counts were recorded for this clone. The chain uses TRBV6-5 and TRBJ1-1, with 9 bases lining up with TRBD1. Per the germline V gene, CDR1 is MNHEY and CDR2 is SVGAGI. The V and J ends lost 2 bases and 6 bases, in that order; junction bases with no gene match: 7. CDR3 size: 15 residues. CDR3 protein: CASSYQRQGGAEAFF. DNA for the CDR3: TGTGCCAGCAGTTACCAACGACAGGGGGGCGCTGAAGCTTTCTTT.

The chain employs TRBV4-3 and TRBJ1-1; tentatively, D is TRBD1 (5 bases). The CDR3 is made up of 15 amino acids. V lost 1 base and J lost 5, with 14 bases in between. From germline, CDR1 is LGHNA and CDR2 YSLEER. The CDR3 nucleotides are TGCGCCAGCAGCCAAGTAGCAGGGCGAGGTACTGAAGCTTTCTTT. Residues: CASSQVAGRGTEAFF.

The chain carries TRBV18 and TRBJ1-2; 7 bases fit TRBD1. The V gene's germline CDR1 is KGHSH and CDR2 LQKENI. This CDR3 has 15 residues. V trimming: 3 bases; J trimming: 5 bases; junction bases outside the gene matches: 9. The CDR3 DNA follows: TGTGCCAGCTCACCGGAGCTCACGGGACAGTATGGCTACACCTTC. This codes for CASSPELTGQYGYTF.

As DNA, the CDR3 is TGTGCCAGCAGGAGGGACCTACCAAACGATGAGCAGTTCTTC. Its translation: CASRRDLPNDEQFF. This chain links TRBV5-4 with TRBJ2-1; TRBD1 or TRBD2 may be the D gene (5 bases each). Trimming cost V 5 bases and J 8 bases, with 17 bases left between them. There are 14 residues in the CDR3. Germline loops: CDR1 SGHNT, CDR2 YYREEE (reference sequence).

The CDR3 region is CASSPGAGGDGELFF. The DNA for the CDR3 is TGCGCCAGCAGCCCCGGGGCCGGGGGCGACGGGGAGCTGTTTTTT. The V call is TRBV5-1, the J call TRBJ2-2, with D perhaps being TRBD1 or TRBD2 (6 bases each). CDR1 and CDR2 (germline): SGHRS, YFSETQ. V shed 4 bases and J shed 7 bases, with 17 bases lying between them. This CDR3 comprises 15 residues.

The gene calls are TRBV10-3 and TRBJ1-4; 10 nucleotides line up with TRBD1. The trim removed 0 bases at V and 5 bases at J, leaving 0 bases unmatched. Germline loops: CDR1 ENHRY, CDR2 SYGVKD. The length of the CDR3 is 15 residues. CDR3 residues: CAISESGQGNEKLFF. The DNA for the CDR3 is TGTGCCATCAGTGAGTCGGGACAGGGGAATGAAAAACTGTTTTTT.